In its sample, the clone carrying this TCR beta chain was seen once. Its antigen is currently unknown. With autoimmune disease history or systemic immunosuppression, patients were excluded. The sample belongs to a study of OX40 agonist ivuxolimab in advanced cancers. Looking at the study overall: Dose-escalation patients had hepatocellular carcinoma, melanoma, renal cell or head and neck cancer.

Study findings and constraints: Normalized T-cell clonal expansion was also low in some nonresponders. There were, on average, more expanded clones in CD8+ T cells than in CD4+.

Produced via immunoSEQ multiplex PCR; TCRdb's table is partial and in-frame only. The table has fewer than 30,000 clones, 84% seen once. The sequences come from CD4+ or CD8+ T cells sorted from blood, collected in a trial of the OX40 agonist ivuxolimab. This sequence originates from an adult with an advanced solid tumor such as melanoma, head and neck, liver or kidney cancer.

The CDR3: CASSLTRDRSYEQYF. The CDR3 DNA sequence: TGCGCCAGCAGCTTGACCCGGGACAGGTCCTACGAGCAGTACTTC. The rearrangement links TRBV5-1 to TRBJ2-7; 8 bases are a match to TRBD1. Trimming cost V 1 base and J 1 base; bases outside gene matches: 4. Germline lookup yields CDR1 SGHRS and CDR2 YFSETQ. This CDR3 has 15 amino acids.